Presented here are 21 T cell receptor beta chains from one specimen sequenced in a study of blood T cell repertoires in COVID-19. Profiling relied on immunoSEQ multiplex PCR, and the TCRdb table lists in-frame clones only, not all of them. Among tens of thousands of clones listed, about nine tenths were seen once. Sample: peripheral blood. The receptors were gathered from a woman between 65 and 79 years old with acute or convalescent COVID-19.

The chain employs TRBV19 and TRBJ1-1; D is possibly TRBD1 (5 bases). The germline V and J ends were trimmed by 6 bases and 1 base, with 9 bases remaining between them. From germline, CDR1 is LNHDA and CDR2 SQIVND (reference sequence). The CDR3 totals 13 residues. CDR3 loop: CASRQDRNTEAFF. DNA of the CDR3: TGTGCCAGTAGGCAAGACAGGAACACTGAAGCTTTCTTT.

This rearrangement joins TRBV29-1 to TRBJ2-3; tentative D call: TRBD1 (5 bases). From germline, CDR1 is SQVTM and CDR2 ANQGSEA. The CDR3 runs 12 residues. Trimming stripped 5 bases from V and 2 bases from J, with 8 bases between. The CDR3 is CSVRGTTDTQYF. CDR3 bases: TGCAGCGTTAGGGGTACCACAGATACGCAGTATTTT.

The chain has TRBV2 and TRBJ1-1, with 7 bases aligning to TRBD1. There are 15 residues in the CDR3. V was pared by 0 bases and J by 5 bases, with 6 bases of the junction left unmatched. Germline V gives CDR1 SNHLY, CDR2 FYNNEI. In DNA form, the CDR3 reads TGTGCCAGCAGTGAAGCTCTAAGGGGGCGAACTGAAGCTTTCTTT. Translation: CASSEALRGRTEAFF.

This rearrangement joins TRBV24-1 to TRBJ1-1; possible D gene TRBD1, 5 bases. The CDR3 runs to 13 residues. The V gene's germline CDR1 is KGHDR and CDR2 SFDVKD. With 9 bases removed from V and 5 bases from J, the gap between germline ends came to 15 bases. The CDR3 DNA sequence: TGTGCCACCGGAGGGCAGGGAGGAACTGAAGCTTTCTTT. This codes for CATGGQGGTEAFF.

This clone was counted once. The chain joins TRBV6-5 to TRBJ2-3; TRBD1 is a possible D gene (6 bases). Germline values: CDR1 MNHEY, CDR2 SVGAGI. The CDR3 runs 14 residues. The germline V and J ends were trimmed by 7 bases and 0 bases, with 11 bases remaining between them. CDR3 sequence: CASTQGTSTDTQYF. As DNA, the CDR3 is TGTGCCAGCACACAGGGTACTAGCACAGATACGCAGTATTTT.

The gene calls are TRBV5-6 and TRBJ2-1; 8 bases agree with TRBD2. V shed 0 bases, J shed 6 bases, and the junction held 8 bases outside the gene matches. The CDR3 extends over 16 amino acids. Germline V CDR1 and CDR2: SGHDT, YYEEEE. In DNA form, the CDR3 reads TGTGCCAGCAGCTTGGAGAGGGGACTAGGTATCAATGAGCAGTTCTTC. This sequence encodes CASSLERGLGINEQFF. The entire variable domain, with the rest obtained from reference TRBV5-6 and TRBJ2-1, is as follows: DAGVTQSPTHLIKTRGQQVTLRCSPKSGHDTVSWYQQALGQGPQFIFQYYEEEERQRGNFPDRFSGHQFPNYSSELNVNALLLGDSALYLCASSLERGLGINEQFFGPGTRLTVL.

This clone has just one count. CDR3 coding DNA: TGTGCCAGCAAACAGGACATCAACACTGAAGCTTTCTTT. Its translation: CASKQDINTEAFF. The chain is built from TRBV11-1 and TRBJ1-1; possibly TRBD1 for D (5 bases). Trimming took off 7 bases at V and 2 bases at J, with 11 bases between the two ends. The germline CDR1 and CDR2 sequences are SGHAT and FQDESV (reference sequence). The CDR3 has 13 residues.

The chain links TRBV5-3 to TRBJ1-1; 7 bases are a match to TRBD1. TRBV5-3 is identified as an open reading frame with a role that is uncertain. The J segment lost 0 bases and the V segment lost 3 bases, leaving 5 bases of the junction unmatched. There are 15 residues in the CDR3. Here the CDR3 reads CARSSGTEMNTEAFF. In nucleotides, the CDR3 is TGTGCCAGAAGCTCCGGGACAGAGATGAACACTGAAGCTTTCTTT.

V is TRBV27 and J is TRBJ2-6; tentative D call: TRBD2 (5 bases). Trimming cost V 2 bases and J 2 bases, with 10 bases left between them. This CDR3 is built from 16 residues. Germline loops: CDR1 MNHEY, CDR2 SMNVEV (reference sequence). The CDR3 reads CASSLIQEAGANVLTF. CDR3 in DNA: TGTGCCAGCAGTTTAATCCAGGAGGCTGGGGCCAACGTCCTGACTTTC.

The V gene is TRBV7-9, the J gene TRBJ2-5; D not resolved. The CDR3 has 13 residues. The ends were cut back, 4 bases at V and 5 bases at J, with 11 bases in the middle. Per germline, CDR1 SEHNR and CDR2 FQNEAQ (reference sequence). CDR3 region: CASSSPPRETQYF. For the CDR3, the DNA is TGTGCCAGCAGCTCCCCCCCCCGGGAGACCCAGTACTTC.

The genes are TRBV19 and TRBJ1-1, with D uncertain. Trimming pared 1 base from V and 5 bases from J, leaving 11 bases between. Germline V gene data show CDR1 as LNHDA and CDR2 as SQIVND (reference sequence). CDR3 length: 14 amino acids. The CDR3 bases are TGTGCCAGTAGTATAGTGCACCCGAGGACTGAAGCTTTCTTT. Encoded protein: CASSIVHPRTEAFF.

This sequence joins TRBV3-1 (or the pseudogene TRBV3-2) and TRBJ2-1, with 8 bases that match TRBD1. V was pared by 4 bases and J by 3 bases, with 5 bases of the junction left unmatched. From germline, CDR1 is LGHDT and CDR2 YNNKEL (reference sequence). The CDR3 runs 15 residues. The CDR3 loop is CASSRPGQVYNEQFF. In DNA form, the CDR3 reads TGTGCCAGCAGCCGACCGGGACAGGTCTACAATGAGCAGTTCTTC.

V gene TRBV5-1 combines with J gene TRBJ2-2; TRBD2 agrees at 7 bases. CDR3 length: 17 residues. J gave up 6 bases and V 0 bases, and 11 bases lay outside the gene matches. Germline assignment: CDR1 SGHRS and CDR2 YFSETQ. In nucleotides, the CDR3 is TGCGCCAGCAGCTTGGGGGCTCTGGCGGGAGTGTCCGGGGAGCTGTTTTTT. It codes for CASSLGALAGVSGELFF.

The chain uses TRBV6-5 and TRBJ1-3; 8 bases map to TRBD1. The CDR3 contains 13 residues. J gave up 4 bases and V 6 bases, and 2 bases lay outside the gene matches. Germline assignment: CDR1 MNHEY and CDR2 SVGAGI. The CDR3 DNA sequence: TGTGCCAGCAGCCGGGACAGGGGAAACACCATATATTTT. The encoded protein is CASSRDRGNTIYF.

The chain recombines TRBV6-1 with TRBJ1-5; D is perhaps TRBD1 (6 bases). Trimming removed 3 bases at V and 0 bases at J, with 12 bases between. This CDR3 is built from 16 residues. CDR1 and CDR2 (germline): MNHNS, SASEGT. CDR3 amino acids: CASSEGGAISNQPQHF. CDR3 sequence (DNA): TGTGCCAGCAGTGAGGGGGGGGCTATTAGCAATCAGCCCCAGCATTTT.

The CDR3 DNA follows: TGTGCCACCAGTGATCCCCGTTCGGGTGGCTACGAGCAGTACTTC. Its protein is CATSDPRSGGYEQYF. The genes are TRBV24-1 and TRBJ2-7; D gene uncertain. The CDR3 is 15 residues long. The germline gives CDR1 KGHDR, CDR2 SFDVKD. Trimming left V 3 bases short and J 3 bases short, with 14 bases between.

The rearrangement uses TRBV10-1 and TRBJ2-1; a weak D match, TRBD2 (6 bases). The germline V gene encodes CDR1 WNHNN and CDR2 SYGVQD (reference sequence). The length of the CDR3 is 17 residues. V gave up 0 bases and J gave up 3 bases, with 15 bases separating them. The CDR3: CASSESLGGAHYNEQFF. CDR3 sequence (DNA): TGCGCCAGCAGTGAGTCTCTGGGGGGAGCACACTACAATGAGCAGTTCTTC.

The chain is built from TRBV7-2 and TRBJ2-7; weak D call: TRBD2 (7 bases). V lost 5 bases and J 7 bases, leaving 18 bases between the germline ends. The CDR3 extends over 14 amino acids. Germline lookup yields CDR1 SGHTA and CDR2 FQGNSA. The CDR3 DNA reads TGTGCCAGCAGCCCGTGGGGGGGCCGTGAAGAGCAGTACTTC. Translating it yields CASSPWGGREEQYF.

V is TRBV19 and J is TRBJ1-5, with D unresolved. V was shortened by 0 bases and J by 7 bases, with 10 bases between the two germline ends. The length of the CDR3 is 14 residues. Looked up from germline, CDR1 is LNHDA and CDR2 is SQIVND (reference sequence). The CDR3 protein is CASSIDRGPQPQHF. CDR3 coding DNA: TGTGCCAGTAGTATAGACCGGGGTCCCCAGCCCCAGCATTTT. The whole variable domain, filled in from reference TRBV19 and TRBJ1-5, reads DGGITQSPKYLFRKEGQNVTLSCEQNLNHDAMYWYRQDPGQGLRLIYYSQIVNDFQKGDIAEGYSVSREKKESFPLTVTSAQKNPTAFYLCASSIDRGPQPQHFGDGTRLSIL.

This rearrangement joins TRBV5-1 to TRBJ1-2, with 7 bases lining up with TRBD1. This CDR3 comprises 13 residues. Trimming cost V 4 bases and J 8 bases; bases outside gene matches: 8. Germline loops: CDR1 SGHRS, CDR2 YFSETQ. The CDR3: CASSPGQTGGYTF. In nucleotides, the CDR3 is TGCGCCAGCAGCCCGGGACAGACAGGCGGCTACACCTTC. The whole variable domain, filled in from reference TRBV5-1 and TRBJ1-2, reads KAGVTQTPRYLIKTRGQQVTLSCSPISGHRSVSWYQQTPGQGLQFLFEYFSETQRNKGNFPGRFSGRQFSNSRSEMNVSTLELGDSALYLCASSPGQTGGYTFGSGTRLTVV.

The chain couples TRBV2 to TRBJ1-2, with 7 bases that match TRBD1. The J segment lost 1 base and the V segment lost 6 bases, leaving 14 bases of the junction unmatched. This CDR3 contains 17 residues. The germline gives CDR1 SNHLY, CDR2 FYNNEI. The CDR3 region has the DNA TGTGCCAGCAGGAGGGACAGTCGGGAAGGATTTAACTATGGCTACACCTTC. This translates into CASRRDSREGFNYGYTF.